These T cell receptor beta chains were read from a single sample in a study of blood T cell repertoires in COVID-19. Sequenced by immunoSEQ multiplex PCR; TCRdb stores in-frame clones only, minus some. This sample has about 100,000 clones, with 79% found just once. The sequencing input was peripheral blood. These receptors were obtained from a woman older than 75 with active or convalescent COVID-19. Both conserved end residues are part of each CDR3.

v_gene,j_gene,CDR3aa
TRBV19,TRBJ2-7,CASSIGGLRSYEQYF
TRBV4-1,TRBJ2-7,CASSQDLGSSYEQYF
TRBV2,TRBJ1-1,CASSEASYEAFF
TRBV4-3,TRBJ2-2,CASSQDRVGTGELFF
TRBV10-1,TRBJ2-7,CASSEFKNPPGTTTNSYEQYF
TRBV19,TRBJ2-5,CASTQGDSTRETQYF
TRBV12-3/TRBV12-4,TRBJ2-7,CASSRTGHEQYF
TRBV2,TRBJ1-5,CASRAGVNFNQPQHF
TRBV6-2/TRBV6-3,TRBJ2-5,CASSYQRLAGQETQYF
TRBV28,TRBJ2-7,CASTRDSYSYEQYF
TRBV5-1,TRBJ2-1,CASSLVGFGDSLYNEQFF
TRBV9,TRBJ2-1,CASSGRGIEQFF
TRBV28,TRBJ1-5,CASSLWAGFSNQPQHF
TRBV4-1,TRBJ2-5,CASSQDQTGETQYF
TRBV7-2,TRBJ1-1,CASSSTQVNTEAFF
TRBV5-4,TRBJ2-4,CASSPGLAGIRLAKNIQYF
TRBV11-2,TRBJ2-5,CASSLVLTSGREQTQYF
TRBV30,TRBJ2-5,CAWSLLLGETQYF
TRBV28,TRBJ2-5,CASSPGGGWRGETQYF
TRBV18,TRBJ2-1,CASSPQGLTNNEQFF
TRBV4-2,TRBJ1-4,CASSQGGNRGNEKLFF
TRBV9,TRBJ1-1,CASSVEGGWTEAFF
TRBV5-4,TRBJ2-1,CASSLTTTSVSYNEQFF
TRBV5-1,TRBJ2-7,CASSPWPDRLTYEQYF
TRBV5-4,TRBJ1-1,CASSLTGGYTEAFF
TRBV28,TRBJ2-1,CASSLSRDYNEQFF
TRBV28,TRBJ2-7,CASNPSAGGSYEQYF
TRBV2,TRBJ2-1,CASSEVGDSLTYNEQFF
TRBV24-1,TRBJ1-2,CATSDGTFLRGYTF
TRBV6-2/TRBV6-3,TRBJ1-1,CASSFPDRVEAFF
TRBV2,TRBJ2-7,CASSGQGYEQYF
TRBV5-6,TRBJ2-2,CASSPTGGDTGELFF
TRBV7-7,TRBJ2-7,CASSSGPSYEQYF
TRBV4-2,TRBJ1-2,CASSQDTQGTYGYTF
TRBV29-1,TRBJ2-6,CSVGTPGANVLTF
TRBV6-5,TRBJ2-7,CASSYEGTATTYEQYF
TRBV19,TRBJ1-1,CASSWGDSFVFF
TRBV5-1,TRBJ2-1,CASSTGTSGANEQFF
TRBV29-1,TRBJ2-5,CSVERLVAETQYF
TRBV5-1,TRBJ1-1,CASSRTGGEAFF
TRBV5-4,TRBJ2-1,CASSAGQGSGEQFF